This TCR beta chain derives from a study of blood T cell repertoires in COVID-19. Looked up from germline, CDR1 is SGDLS and CDR2 is YYNGEE. Between the trimmed V and J ends, which lost 0 bases and 6 bases, there was a span of 12 bases. The CDR3 extends over 14 amino acids. Assay used: immunoSEQ multiplex PCR; TCRdb lists only in-frame clones, some missing. The table lists about 230,000 clones, 65% to 90% of them singletons, with approximately 1.5% in the top ten. The rearrangement links TRBV9 to TRBJ1-2; maybe TRBD1 (5 bases). The receptor was derived from a woman in her thirties or forties who had recovered from COVID-19. The sequencing sample was made of peripheral blood. The CDR3 DNA sequence: TGTGCCAGCAGCGTAGGGGGGGACCTAGATGGCTACACCTTC. Amino acid sequence: CASSVGGDLDGYTF.